The subject of this entry is one TCR beta chain. Its antigen is still unknown. No much larger clonotype is one base removed from it; base qualities were not supplied. Here V drops 0 bases and J drops 7 bases, and the junction holds 6 bases not matched to any gene. CDR1 and CDR2 are drawn from the germline V gene (reference sequence): LNHNV, YYDKDF. The CDR3 has 16 amino acids, counting the end cysteine and phenylalanine. Of all the DNA, just the CDR3 is kept, 48 bases in frame from base 1. The cohort comprised several hundred healthy bone marrow donors. At the time of sampling, every cohort member was nominally healthy, though immune exposures that went unrecorded were likely present. The donor was CMV seronegative and was included in the group of around 320 seronegative cohort members. A peripheral blood sample was collected from each donor, and TCR beta sequencing was performed on peripheral blood mononuclear cells. The Qiagen DNeasy Blood Extraction Kit was used to extract genomic DNA from the blood cell samples.

This entry is derived from a study of cytomegalovirus exposure and HLA in healthy donors (dated 2017 in TCRdb). Some background on the complete study: An earlier analysis of some 500 of the donors reported 250 to 350 Gb of sequence data and around 120 million unique TCR beta sequences from around 200 million T cells. Roughly 300 gigabases of sequencing data and about 92 million unique TCR sequences made up an early release that covered under 750 HLA-typed donors. Of the roughly 410 genotyped donors, roughly 80% were placed in the genetic ancestry cluster associated with self-reported Caucasian donors. The study aimed to test whether signatures of past pathogen exposure could be identified by cataloging public T cell receptors. The T cell repertoires of 666 subjects were profiled by immunosequencing and related to cytomegalovirus serostatus. A separate validation cohort of 100 to 150 different subjects was used in addition to the roughly 620-subject first cohort. To predict cytomegalovirus infection status, the study combined high-throughput TCR immunosequencing, statistical association of individual TCRs with disease status, and machine learning. To study patterns of TCR occurrence, a later analysis re-analyzed previously published TCR beta repertoires from 700 or so donors and added high-resolution HLA genotyping. In the later analysis, no new phenotypic data were used to find candidate immune exposures; instead, reliance was placed on TCR beta sequences and their occurrence across donors. An earlier analysis of 587 of the donors used high-throughput TCR beta sequencing to judge whether each TCR beta V gene segment behaved as functional or pseudogenic. Donor age, sex, ethnicity and CMV serostatus were collected together with the repertoire data. Genome-wide SNP genotypes for about three fifths of the roughly 670 donors were used in a later genetic analysis, which treated that subset as a discovery cohort. All discovery cohort repertoires had been generated using a single sequencing platform. Class I and class II HLA loci were covered by the typing at four-digit resolution. The number of typed donors differed by locus: roughly 620-640 for A, B, C, DRB1 and DQB1; 500 to 550 for DQA1; about 600 for DPA1; and some 430 for DPB1. Roughly 5 DR-DQ haplotypes were handled as single units for association and clustering, since linkage in the cohort was strong. Among almost 400 genotyped donors of the cohort, an average of around 240,000 unique TCR beta nucleotide sequences were sequenced per donor, 15% to 20% of them non-productive.

General findings and caveats noted by the study authors: The 87-base-pair reads could not distinguish some IMGT-functional V segments, including TRBV6-2 and TRBV6-3, so those segments were excluded. In a later analysis, TCR association rates were found to vary across HLA loci, with the most associated TCRs seen for DRB1 alleles and the fewest for HLA-C alleles. Because counts were too low, 15 or so rarely observed V segments, including chromosome 9 orphons, were excluded from the earlier analysis of roughly 580 of the donors. Most TCR sequences were observed very rarely across donors, whereas some public TCRs were present in many individuals. An earlier analysis of several hundred of the donors showed that most TCR beta V segments appeared in productive rearrangements either about 87% or about 30% of the time, which broadly matched IMGT annotations. Compared with the approximately 710-donor mean, donors in an Asian-associated ancestry cluster had fewer N-insertions in productive TCRs, according to a later genetic analysis. The study gave a list of under 200 TCR beta chains associated with cytomegalovirus. Because HLA typing was missing for some donors at each locus, association tests included only the typed subset. According to a later analysis, parvovirus B19, influenza, CMV and Epstein-Barr virus appeared linked to several top co-occurrence clusters. Only TCR beta chains were sequenced in this cohort, and the absence of alpha or paired-chain data limited detectable features. In vitro tests confirmed that three of the cytomegalovirus-associated TCR beta chains recognize cytomegalovirus antigens. Roughly uniform sequencing depth across donors was assumed in presence/absence analyses, although this assumption may not hold. In both the original and validation cohorts, the classifier was reported to diagnose cytomegalovirus status with high specificity and sensitivity. Linkage disequilibrium might explain the correlated functional status among segregating V segments, but an unknown experimental factor could not be excluded. According to a later analysis, most CMV-associated TCR beta chains appeared to be HLA-restricted, and the HLA associations seemed to be driven largely by CMV exposure. A further reported finding was that TCR beta sequences accurately predicted the HLA-A and HLA-B alleles for most subjects in the first cohort. When HLA alleles, especially DR and DQ, strongly co-occurred, attributing TCR associations to individual alleles was difficult. A cluster of highly shared sequence variants was judged likely to represent a technical artifact of the sequencing pipeline. Compared with equally common non-associated chains, HLA-associated TCR beta chains in a later analysis were more clonally expanded and had lower generation probabilities. V-gene and J-gene trimming of TCR beta chains was associated with a missense DCLRE1C variant in a later genetic analysis, and the association was replicated in an independent cohort. CMV serostatus was the only immune exposure information available for the cohort. According to the authors, the approach could potentially be generalized to other disease states and immunological phenotypes. At a false discovery rate of 0.05, a later analysis linked under 20,000 TCR beta sequences to specific HLA alleles.

Library method: the immunoSEQ multiplex PCR assay. A mixture of 60 forward primers for TCR Vbeta segments and 13 reverse primers for TCR Jbeta segments was used in the multiplex PCR. A multiplex PCR assay on genomic DNA amplified the CDR3 region of rearranged TCR beta genes. The Illumina HiSeq System was used to sequence the amplified TCR beta libraries as 87-base-pair reads. In the original analysis: A later analysis tallied some 79 million unique TCR beta chains across the 666 repertoires, and about 10 million of those chains were shared by two or more donors. To remove PCR and sequencing errors, raw reads were error-corrected and collapsed into unique sequences using a nearest-neighbor algorithm that merged closely related sequences. CDR3 sequences were aligned to IMGT reference sequences to assign V, D and J gene segments. For a sequence to be retained, a match of at least six nucleotides to both a V gene segment and a J gene segment was required. Rearrangements were called productive when the CDR3 lacked stop codons and stayed in frame with V and J; all others were non-productive. CDR3 was defined according to IMGT convention as the region running from the second conserved V-encoded cysteine to the conserved J-encoded phenylalanine. The earlier analysis of 587 of the donors excluded any sequence lacking an unambiguous match to a single V gene segment. An earlier analysis of just under 600 of the donors called V segments functional above 56.7% productive rearrangements and segregating when the between-donor standard deviation exceeded 5%. A statistical classification framework was built for diagnosing cytomegalovirus status from the catalog of TCR beta chain sequences. In a later analysis, TCR nucleotide sequences were compared against IMGT/GENE-DB human TR gene sequences so that V and J genes could be assigned. Using the TCRdist pipeline, a later analysis assigned CDR3 sequences along with most-parsimonious VDJ recombination scenarios. A later analysis defined each TCR beta chain by its CDR3 amino acid sequence plus V-gene family, and excluded reads lacking a unique V-gene family. A later analysis removed 500 to 650 highly shared, low-generation-probability nucleotide sequences to deal with suspected cross-contamination and a sequencing artifact. A later analysis calculated a clonal expansion index for each public chain from normalized within-repertoire ranks of inferred template counts. Generation probabilities in a later analysis came from a VDJ recombination model fitted to out-of-frame rearrangements, and those results were checked against IGoR. In a later analysis, TCR-TCR, TCR-HLA and TCR-CMV co-occurrence was scored with hypergeometric tests, and a repertoire-size bias correction was applied to TCR pairs. In a later analysis, false discovery rates were estimated by permuting HLA or CMV assignments 20 times. In a later analysis, co-occurring TCRs were grouped using DBSCAN, with TCRdist sequence similarity added in when clustering inside HLA-allele-positive subsets. Repertoires with fewer than 30,000 or more than 120,000 public chains, plus five repertoires with anomalous nucleotide sharing, were excluded from co-occurrence clustering. TCRdb obtained this table from immuneACCESS and retained in-frame rearrangements with V and J assigned. These tables miss some clones; where compared with another copy, unresolved V genes account for less than half of the shortfall, and the remainder is unexplained. From that table come the V and J calls and clone size; the DNA was used to work out D and trimming. This sample gives around 140,000 clones in total; 65% to 85% of them show up just once. Approximately 2.4% of the sample is in the top ten clones.

The origin of this receptor is a male donor in good health and CMV-seronegative. Sequencing was done on a sample of PBMCs. The chain is made from TRBV15 and TRBJ2-4, and TRBD2 aligns with 10 junction nucleotides. This receptor has the CDR3 CATSRDPSGRGNIQYF. The nucleotide sequence is TGTGCCACCAGCAGAGATCCTAGCGGGAGAGGGAACATTCAGTACTTC.